The clone carrying this T cell receptor (beta chain) was detected a few times. V lost 4 bases and J lost 0, with 9 bases in between. The CDR3 covers 15 residues. Per the germline V gene, CDR1 is SEHNR and CDR2 is FQNEAQ (reference sequence). The study ran its PCR with 60 Vbeta and 13 Jbeta primers. This table comes from immunoSEQ multiplex PCR, and its TCRdb copy is limited to in-frame clones, with some not included. The sample includes 150,000 to 200,000 clones, about 80% of them seen just once. These data come from a study of cytomegalovirus exposure and HLA in healthy donors. Overall study context: HLA-typed donors contributed approximately 92 million unique TCRs, which were held in an early data release.

The gene calls are TRBV7-9 and TRBJ1-4; unclear D gene. The clonotype comes from a woman aged 30 to 39 in good health and CMV-seronegative. The specimen was PBMCs. The CDR3 DNA sequence: TGTGCCAGCAGCTCCCTCGGAGCAACTAATGAAAAACTGTTTTTT. Translating it yields CASSSLGATNEKLFF.